These 11 T cell receptor beta chains came from one sample sequenced in a study of blood T cells in healthy people across ages (dated by TCRdb to about 2015). The library was built by means of 5' RACE. TCRdb names Illumina HiSeq 2500 as the instrument used. A second PCR of about 7 to 12 cycles was performed with a sample-barcoded 5' primer and a J-beta primer mix. TCRdb reworked the public reads: Q25 trimming with fastp, MiXCR clone assembly, productive beta chains retained. Each record represents a unique CDR3 protein, reported with the most common genes and DNA among its rows. Present in this sample are approximately 850,000 distinct CDR3 sequences, around 45% of which were seen just once. The ten largest clones add up to nearly 20% of the sample. Sequenced material: blood. Receptors originate from a man between 60 and 75 years old in good health.

This clonotype turned up a few times. The chain joins TRBV20-1 to TRBJ1-6; D is ambiguous. CDR3 length: 17 residues. CDR1 is DFQATT, CDR2 SNEGSKA, per germline (reference sequence). The V end was cut by 1 base, the J end by 7 bases, with 20 bases between. The CDR3 nucleotides read TGCAGTGCTAGAGGACGACATGATCAAATATGGAATTCACCCCTCCACTTT. Translating gives CSARGRHDQIWNSPLHF.

This clonotype was detected only a few times. The V call is TRBV20-1, the J call TRBJ2-3; D remains ambiguous. V gave up 0 bases and J gave up 1 base, with 8 bases separating them. This CDR3 comprises 14 residues. CDR1 and CDR2 (germline): DFQATT, SNEGSKA (reference sequence). This CDR3 is CSARDTQGTDTQYF. In nucleotides, the CDR3 is TGCAGTGCTAGAGATACGCAGGGCACAGATACGCAGTATTTT.

This clonotype was detected a few times. The genes are TRBV7-2 and TRBJ2-1; unclear D gene. The CDR3 has 13 residues. V lost 7 bases to trimming and J lost 4 bases, with 11 bases between them. Looked up from germline, CDR1 is SGHTA and CDR2 is FQGNSA. The CDR3 DNA follows: TGTGCCAGCACCGAAACTGGTTACAATGAGCAGTTCTTC. This sequence encodes CASTETGYNEQFF.

The sample holds many counts of this clonotype. This chain joins TRBV7-9 and TRBJ2-1; D could derive from TRBD1 or TRBD2 (6 bases each). This CDR3 has 15 amino acids. Looked up from germline, CDR1 is SEHNR and CDR2 is FQNEAQ (reference sequence). Trimming took 5 bases from V and 2 from J, leaving 13 bases between them. The CDR3 spells CASSPDGGAYNEQFF. CDR3 nucleotide sequence: TGTGCCAGCAGCCCCGACGGGGGCGCCTACAATGAGCAGTTCTTC.

This clonotype occurred a few times. CDR3 bases: TGCAGTGCTAGAATACGGACAAATGGCTCACCCCTCCACTTT. Its protein is CSARIRTNGSPLHF. V and J are TRBV20-1 and TRBJ1-6, with D possibly matching TRBD1 (5 bases). Germline CDR1 and CDR2: DFQATT and SNEGSKA (reference sequence). There are 14 residues in the CDR3. V lost 2 bases, J lost 10 bases, and 15 bases lay in between.

This clonotype is a singleton in its sample. The V and J genes are TRBV12-3 or TRBV12-4 and TRBJ1-6, with unresolved D. Trimming shortened V by 9 bases and J by 8 bases, and 17 bases separated the two germline ends. The CDR3 covers 14 residues. The DNA for the CDR3 is TGTGCCAGTCATAGTGGGCGGGAAGATTCACCCCTCCACTTT. Amino acid sequence: CASHSGREDSPLHF.

The chain employs TRBV15 and TRBJ2-7; 10 bases are shared with TRBD1. With 4 bases clipped from V and 6 bases from J, the junction kept 6 bases outside the gene matches. Germline values: CDR1 LNHNV, CDR2 YYDKDF (reference sequence). The CDR3 has 14 amino acids. CDR3 bases: TGTGCCACCAGCAAAGACAGGGGGCTCTTCGAGCAGTACTTC. This sequence encodes CATSKDRGLFEQYF.

The chain employs TRBV9 and TRBJ2-3; D may match TRBD1 or TRBD2 (5 bases each). Trimming pared 4 bases from V and 2 bases from J, leaving 11 bases between. The CDR3 length is 14 residues. The V gene's germline CDR1 is SGDLS and CDR2 YYNGEE. The CDR3 region has the DNA TGTGCCAGCAGCCGGGACGGTACCACAGATACGCAGTATTTT. Residues: CASSRDGTTDTQYF.

The chain joins TRBV4-3 to TRBJ1-1, with 8 bases identical to TRBD1. The CDR3 contains 14 residues. Germline CDR1 and CDR2: LGHNA and YSLEER. The J segment lost 5 bases and the V segment lost 4 bases, leaving 6 bases of the junction unmatched. The CDR3 spells CASSPTGARTEAFF. The CDR3 DNA sequence: TGCGCCAGCAGCCCGACAGGGGCGAGGACTGAAGCTTTCTTT.

V usage is TRBV20-1 and J usage is TRBJ1-5, with TRBD1 matching over 7 bases. Trimming cost V 2 bases and J 7 bases; bases outside gene matches: 2. The CDR3 extends over 12 amino acids. Germline V gene sequence: CDR1 DFQATT, CDR2 SNEGSKA (reference sequence). Written as DNA, the CDR3 is TGCAGTGCTAGAAGACAGGGCCAGCCCCAGCATTTT. It yields the protein CSARRQGQPQHF.

This clonotype was picked up a small number of times. J is TRBJ1-5 and V is TRBV12-3 or TRBV12-4, with a weak D call TRBD1 (5 bases). V lost 5 bases and J 9 bases, leaving 20 bases between the germline ends. The CDR3 has 15 residues. The CDR3 region is CASSRTGTALRPQHF. DNA of the CDR3: TGTGCCAGCAGTCGAACCGGGACCGCCTTGCGGCCCCAGCATTTT.